The next 8 T cell receptor beta chains were all read from a single sample in a study of a mutant IDH1 vaccine in newly diagnosed glioma. As for time point: week 35, safety follow-up. Topical imiquimod accompanied each vaccine dose, which consisted of 300 ug of mutant IDH1 20-mer peptide. Their target antigens are unknown. Assay used: immunoSEQ multiplex PCR; TCRdb lists only in-frame clones, some missing. The profile shows about 33,000 clones, 80% of them singletons. The specimen comprised PBMCs, sampled from a glioma patient whose treatment included an IDH1 peptide vaccine. The source of these receptors is a man aged 40-49 years with glioma. Some clones in this sample may be carry-over from other donors' samples.

This clone turned up a few times. The gene calls are TRBV19 and TRBJ1-5; 9 bases align to TRBD1. This CDR3 is built from 15 residues. J gave up 5 bases and V 5 bases, and 7 bases lay outside the gene matches. CDR1 is LNHDA, CDR2 SQIVND, per germline (reference sequence). For the CDR3, the DNA is TGTGCCAGTAGTCCCAACAGGGGGCCCGATCAGCCCCAGCATTTT. Encoded protein: CASSPNRGPDQPQHF.

This clone has just a few counts. CDR3 in amino acids: CASSQDPPESSYNSPLHF. The CDR3 nucleotides are TGCGCCAGCAGCCAAGACCCGCCGGAGAGCTCCTATAATTCACCCCTCCACTTT. This chain joins TRBV4-1 and TRBJ1-6; the D is unclear. This CDR3 region has 18 residues. V shed 0 bases and J shed 0 bases, with 12 bases lying between them. Germline CDR1 and CDR2: MGHRA and YSYEKL.

This clone was picked up a small number of times. The V and J genes are TRBV6-5 and TRBJ1-5, with 10 bases matching TRBD1. The trim removed 6 bases at V and 5 bases at J, leaving 4 bases unmatched. Per the germline V gene, CDR1 is MNHEY and CDR2 is SVGAGI. The CDR3 is 14 residues long. Here the CDR3 reads CASRTGGRDQPQHF. Written as DNA, the CDR3 is TGTGCCAGCAGGACAGGGGGCCGGGATCAGCCCCAGCATTTT.

A single count supports this clone. This chain joins TRBV29-1 and TRBJ1-2; 9 nucleotides agree with TRBD1. V shed 4 bases, J shed 0 bases, and the junction held 3 bases outside the gene matches. CDR3 size: 14 residues. From germline, CDR1 is SQVTM and CDR2 ANQGSEA. The DNA for the CDR3 is TGCAGCGTTGGTTGGACAGGGGCTAACTATGGCTACACCTTC. Protein: CSVGWTGANYGYTF. Together with reference TRBV29-1 and TRBJ1-2, the CDR3 gives the full variable domain: SAVISQKPSRDICQRGTSLTIQCQVDSQVTMMFWYRQQPGQSLTLIATANQGSEATYESGFVIDKFPISRPNLTFSTLTVSNMSPEDSSIYLCSVGWTGANYGYTFGSGTRLTVV.

The chain links TRBV12-5 to TRBJ1-6, with TRBD1 matching 9 bases. CDR1 and CDR2 (germline): LGHNT, FRNRAP. V shed 6 bases, J shed 8 bases, and the junction held 5 bases outside the gene matches. The CDR3 is made up of 14 amino acids. CDR3 in DNA: TGTGCTAGTGGAGTGGACAGGGGTCATTCACCCCTCCACTTT. This codes for CASGVDRGHSPLHF.

The chain is built from TRBV7-8 and TRBJ2-7, with 10 bases identical to TRBD1. CDR3 length: 15 amino acids. With V trimmed by 5 bases and J by 2 bases, 6 bases remained unmatched. The germline V gene has CDR1 SGHVS and CDR2 FQNEAQ. CDR3 sequence (DNA): TGTGCCAGCAGCCAAAGACAGGGGGCTACCTACGAGCAGTACTTC. Its protein is CASSQRQGATYEQYF. The variable domain in full, with the rest retrieved from reference TRBV7-8 and TRBJ2-7, is GAGVSQSPRYKVAKRGQDVALRCDPISGHVSLFWYQQALGQGPEFLTYFQNEAQLDKSGLPSDRFFAERPEGSVSTLKIQRTQQEDSAVYLCASSQRQGATYEQYFGPGTRLTVT.

This chain uses TRBV2 with TRBJ2-7; tentatively, D is TRBD1 or TRBD2 (5 bases each). CDR1 SNHLY and CDR2 FYNNEI come from the germline V gene. The CDR3 runs to 12 residues. V lost 6 bases to trimming and J lost 7 bases, with 13 bases between them. The CDR3 DNA reads as TGTGCCAGCAGGAGGGACGGAGGAGAGCAGTACTTC. Translating it yields CASRRDGGEQYF.

V usage is TRBV27 and J usage is TRBJ2-1; 12 positions match TRBD2. The CDR3 length is 15 residues. V gave up 5 bases and J gave up 5 bases; unmatched junction bases: 4. Germline CDR1 is MNHEY and CDR2 is SMNVEV (reference sequence). The CDR3 nucleotides read TGTGCCAGCAGTCAGACTAGCGGGGGAAACAATGAGCAGTTCTTC. Its protein is CASSQTSGGNNEQFF.